This T cell receptor (beta chain) was observed in a study of T cell repertoires in cytomegalovirus infection. Study information: Public TCR beta signatures provided an indication of both CMV infection and a matching HLA type.

General study findings and limits: Dominating the ex vivo response were HLA-C-restricted CMV-specific TCR beta clonotypes.

Notes on this clonotype: Its antigen is unknown.

Germline assignment: CDR1 KGHSH and CDR2 LQKENI. This CDR3 is built from 15 residues. The V gene lost 6 bases and the J gene lost 4 bases, with 16 bases spanning the gap. TCRdb re-called the reads through MiXCR, storing one row per CDR3 protein. The data contain some 240,000 distinct CDR3 sequences, 15% to 20% of them singletons. Sample: CD8+ T cells from PBMCs. This clonotype was sampled from a human donor in good health (CMV status not recorded). Some clones in this sample may be carry-over from other donors' samples. This chain uses TRBV18 with TRBJ2-1; D is possibly TRBD1 or TRBD2 (5 bases each). Here the CDR3 DNA reads TGTGCCAGCTCTCAGATTGGGGGTGCTTACAATGAGCAGTTCTTC. Its protein is CASSQIGGAYNEQFF.